Listed below are T cell receptor beta chains from one sample, sequenced in a study of T cells after yellow fever vaccination. In TCRdb, the 5' RACE reads were re-called with MiXCR into one record per CDR3 protein. The sample holds about 580,000 distinct CDR3 sequences; roughly 17% are singletons and the top ten take approximately 15%. Specimen: PBMCs, collected more than 4 days after the first yellow fever vaccination. The receptors originated from a man between 18 and 29 years old who received the YFV17D yellow fever vaccine. Both conserved end residues are part of each CDR3. The order of the fields is J gene, clone size, D gene, V gene, CDR3 protein, CDR3 DNA. A D gene is named only where the DNA matches it firmly. Only some rows state a clone size, as once, few, many or a class for expanded clones.

j_call: TRBJ2-6
clone_size: few
d_call: .
v_call: TRBV4-3
cdr3_aa: CASSQDWGFSGANVLTF
cdr3_nt: TGCGCCAGCAGCCAAGATTGGGGTTTCTCTGGGGCCAACGTCCTGACTTTC

j_call: TRBJ2-1
clone_size: few
d_call: TRBD2
v_call: TRBV9
cdr3_aa: CASSVDSGVYNEQFF
cdr3_nt: TGTGCCAGCAGCGTAGATAGCGGGGTTTACAATGAGCAGTTCTTC

j_call: TRBJ2-7
clone_size: .
d_call: .
v_call: TRBV6-5
cdr3_aa: CASSYSPQAGWEQYF
cdr3_nt: TGTGCCAGCAGTTACTCGCCCCAGGCGGGGTGGGAGCAGTACTTC

j_call: TRBJ2-2
clone_size: few
d_call: TRBD1
v_call: TRBV7-2
cdr3_aa: CASTRTGGGTGELFF
cdr3_nt: TGTGCCAGCACGCGGACAGGGGGCGGAACCGGGGAGCTGTTTTTT

j_call: TRBJ2-6
clone_size: .
d_call: .
v_call: TRBV28
cdr3_aa: CASSLTLGSGANVLTF
cdr3_nt: TGTGCCAGCAGTTTAACGTTAGGCTCTGGGGCCAACGTCCTGACTTTC

j_call: TRBJ1-2
clone_size: .
d_call: .
v_call: TRBV9
cdr3_aa: CASSVASGARAGGYTF
cdr3_nt: TGTGCCAGCAGCGTAGCTTCGGGGGCGAGAGCAGGTGGCTACACCTTC

j_call: TRBJ1-6
clone_size: few
d_call: .
v_call: TRBV6-1
cdr3_aa: CASSLQVPPSDSPLHF
cdr3_nt: TGTGCCAGCAGTCTTCAGGTTCCCCCAAGCGATTCACCCCTCCACTTT

j_call: TRBJ2-2
clone_size: few
d_call: TRBD1
v_call: TRBV5-1
cdr3_aa: CASSPGTVNAGELFF
cdr3_nt: TGCGCCAGCAGCCCGGGGACAGTAAACGCCGGGGAGCTGTTTTTT

j_call: TRBJ2-7
clone_size: few
d_call: .
v_call: TRBV5-4
cdr3_aa: CASSFGGATKQYF
cdr3_nt: TGTGCCAGCAGCTTTGGAGGAGCTACGAAGCAGTACTTC

j_call: TRBJ2-1
clone_size: few
d_call: TRBD2
v_call: TRBV7-2
cdr3_aa: CASSLVGLATNEQFF
cdr3_nt: TGTGCCAGCAGCTTAGTGGGACTAGCGACAAATGAGCAGTTCTTC

j_call: TRBJ1-5
clone_size: .
d_call: .
v_call: TRBV21-1
cdr3_aa: CARSPQHF
cdr3_nt: TGTGCCAGGTCGCCCCAGCATTTT

j_call: TRBJ2-7
clone_size: few
d_call: .
v_call: TRBV12-3/TRBV12-4
cdr3_aa: CASMDIISYEQYF
cdr3_nt: TGTGCCAGCATGGACATAATCTCCTACGAGCAGTACTTC

j_call: TRBJ1-3
clone_size: .
d_call: .
v_call: TRBV7-8
cdr3_aa: CASSFYENTIYF
cdr3_nt: TGTGCCAGCAGCTTTTATGAGAACACCATATATTTT

j_call: TRBJ1-1
clone_size: few
d_call: .
v_call: TRBV5-6
cdr3_aa: CASSLVLQPEAFF
cdr3_nt: TGTGCCAGCAGCTTGGTACTACAGCCAGAAGCTTTCTTT

j_call: TRBJ2-1
clone_size: few
d_call: TRBD2
v_call: TRBV7-8
cdr3_aa: CASSLGLGLAVYEQFF
cdr3_nt: TGTGCCAGCAGCTTAGGGTTAGGACTAGCGGTGTATGAGCAGTTCTTC

j_call: TRBJ1-3
clone_size: few
d_call: .
v_call: TRBV6-6
cdr3_aa: CASSMGNTIYF
cdr3_nt: TGTGCCAGCAGTATGGGAAACACCATATATTTT

j_call: TRBJ2-1
clone_size: many
d_call: TRBD2
v_call: TRBV20-1
cdr3_aa: CSARGGSYNEQFF
cdr3_nt: TGCAGTGCTCGGGGGGGTTCCTACAATGAGCAGTTCTTC

j_call: TRBJ2-7
clone_size: .
d_call: .
v_call: TRBV6-5
cdr3_aa: CASSYSTGPEFYEQYF
cdr3_nt: TGTGCCAGCAGTTACTCGACCGGACCCGAATTCTACGAGCAGTACTTC